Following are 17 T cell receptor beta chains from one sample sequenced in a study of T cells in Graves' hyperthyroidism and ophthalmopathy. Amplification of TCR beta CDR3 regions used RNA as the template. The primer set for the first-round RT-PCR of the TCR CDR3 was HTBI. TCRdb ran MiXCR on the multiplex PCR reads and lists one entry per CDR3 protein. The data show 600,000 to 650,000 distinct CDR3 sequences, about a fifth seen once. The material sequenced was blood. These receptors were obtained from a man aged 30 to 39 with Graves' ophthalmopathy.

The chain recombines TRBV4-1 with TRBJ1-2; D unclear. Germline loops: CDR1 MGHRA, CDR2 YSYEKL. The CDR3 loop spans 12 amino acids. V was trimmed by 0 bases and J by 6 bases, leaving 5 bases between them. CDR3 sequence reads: CASSQEVDGYTF. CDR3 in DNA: TGCGCCAGCAGCCAAGAAGTGGATGGCTACACCTTC.

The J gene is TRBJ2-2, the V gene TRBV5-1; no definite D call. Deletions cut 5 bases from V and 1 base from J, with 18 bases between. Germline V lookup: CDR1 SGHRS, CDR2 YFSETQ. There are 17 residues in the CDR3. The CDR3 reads CASREWGSRQNTGELFF. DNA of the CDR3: TGCGCCAGCAGGGAATGGGGATCCCGTCAGAACACCGGGGAGCTGTTTTTT.

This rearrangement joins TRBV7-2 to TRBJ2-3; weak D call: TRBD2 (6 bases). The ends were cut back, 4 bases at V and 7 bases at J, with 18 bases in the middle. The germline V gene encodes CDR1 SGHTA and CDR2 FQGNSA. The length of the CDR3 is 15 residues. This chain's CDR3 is CASSSSEGLPNTQYF. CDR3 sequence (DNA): TGTGCCAGCAGCTCGTCGGAGGGCCTGCCAAATACGCAGTATTTT.

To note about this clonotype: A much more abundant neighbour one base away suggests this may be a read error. In nucleotides, the CDR3 is TGTGCCAGCAGGCCGACTAGCGGGAGGGGGGATGAGCAGTTCTTC. It yields the protein CASRPTSGRGDEQFF. The chain employs TRBV28 and TRBJ2-1, with 14 bases matching TRBD2. The CDR3 runs to 15 residues. Trimming at V came to 6 bases and at J to 8 bases, leaving 6 bases not matched to a gene. Germline assignment: CDR1 MDHEN and CDR2 SYDVKM.

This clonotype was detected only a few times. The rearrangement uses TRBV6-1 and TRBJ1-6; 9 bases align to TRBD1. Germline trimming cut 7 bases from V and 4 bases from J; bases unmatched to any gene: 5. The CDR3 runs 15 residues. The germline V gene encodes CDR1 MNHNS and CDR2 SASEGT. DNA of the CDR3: TGTGCCAGCACCGACGGACAGGGGTATAATTCACCCCTCCACTTT. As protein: CASTDGQGYNSPLHF.

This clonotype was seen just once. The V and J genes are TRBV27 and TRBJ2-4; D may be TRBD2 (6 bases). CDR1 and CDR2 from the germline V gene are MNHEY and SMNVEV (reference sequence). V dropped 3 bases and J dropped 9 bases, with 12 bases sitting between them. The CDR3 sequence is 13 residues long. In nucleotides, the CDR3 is TGTGCCAGCAGTTTCGGAGGAGGGAGCATTCAGTACTTC. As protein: CASSFGGGSIQYF.

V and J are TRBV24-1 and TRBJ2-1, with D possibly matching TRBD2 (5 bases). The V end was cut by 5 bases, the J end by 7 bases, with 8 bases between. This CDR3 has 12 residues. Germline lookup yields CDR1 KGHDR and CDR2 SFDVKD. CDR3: CATSASRNEQFF. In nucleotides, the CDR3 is TGTGCCACCAGTGCTAGCCGGAATGAGCAGTTCTTC.

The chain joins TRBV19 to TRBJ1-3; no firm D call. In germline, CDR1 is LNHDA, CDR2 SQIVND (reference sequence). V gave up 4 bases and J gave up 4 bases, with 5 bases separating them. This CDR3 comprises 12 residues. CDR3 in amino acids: CASSTRGNTIYF. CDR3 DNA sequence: TGTGCCAGTAGTACCCGCGGAAACACCATATATTTT.

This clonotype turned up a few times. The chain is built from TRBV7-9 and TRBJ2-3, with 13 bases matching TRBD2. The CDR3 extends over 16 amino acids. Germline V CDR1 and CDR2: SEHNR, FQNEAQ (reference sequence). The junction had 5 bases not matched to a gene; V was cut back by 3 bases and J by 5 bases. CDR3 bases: TGTGCCAGCAGCTTGACTAGCGGGAGGAAGATAGATACGCAGTATTTT. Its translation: CASSLTSGRKIDTQYF.

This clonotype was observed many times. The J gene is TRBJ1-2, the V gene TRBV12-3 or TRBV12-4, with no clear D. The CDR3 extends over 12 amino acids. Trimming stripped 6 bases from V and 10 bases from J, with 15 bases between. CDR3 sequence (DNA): TGTGCCAGCAGCCCACACGGCGTCGTCTACACCTTC. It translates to CASSPHGVVYTF.

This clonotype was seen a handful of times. CDR3 nucleotides: TGTGCCAGCAGCTTCGGAGGACCCCAGGCGGGAAACATTCAGTACTTC. This gives the protein CASSFGGPQAGNIQYF. The gene calls are TRBV5-4 and TRBJ2-4; D perhaps matches TRBD2 (5 bases). The germline V and J ends were trimmed by 2 bases and 6 bases, with 18 bases remaining between them. The germline gives CDR1 SGHNT, CDR2 YYREEE (reference sequence). The CDR3 is made up of 16 amino acids.

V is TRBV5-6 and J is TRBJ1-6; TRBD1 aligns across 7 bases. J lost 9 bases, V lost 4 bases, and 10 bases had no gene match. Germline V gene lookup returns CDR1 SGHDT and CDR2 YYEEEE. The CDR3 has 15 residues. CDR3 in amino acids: CASSPVRGRVSPLHF. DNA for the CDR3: TGTGCCAGCAGCCCTGTTAGGGGGCGGGTTTCACCCCTCCACTTT. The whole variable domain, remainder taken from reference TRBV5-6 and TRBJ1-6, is DAGVTQSPTHLIKTRGQQVTLRCSPKSGHDTVSWYQQALGQGPQFIFQYYEEEERQRGNFPDRFSGHQFPNYSSELNVNALLLGDSALYLCASSPVRGRVSPLHFGNGTRLTVT.

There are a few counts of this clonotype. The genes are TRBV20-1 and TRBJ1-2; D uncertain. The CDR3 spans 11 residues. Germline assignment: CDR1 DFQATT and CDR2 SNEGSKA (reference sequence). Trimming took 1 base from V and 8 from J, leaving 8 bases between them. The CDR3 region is CSARGPEGYTF. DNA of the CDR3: TGCAGTGCTAGAGGCCCTGAAGGCTACACCTTC.

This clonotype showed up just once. The CDR3: CAVGQVTGELFF. CDR3 nucleotide sequence: TGTGCCGTTGGACAGGTCACCGGGGAGCTGTTTTTT. The V gene is TRBV30, the J gene TRBJ2-2, with TRBD1 matching 7 bases. V dropped 8 bases and J dropped 4; count of bases not matched to a gene: 4. Germline CDR1 reads GTSNPN; CDR2 reads SVGIG (reference sequence). The CDR3 loop spans 12 amino acids.

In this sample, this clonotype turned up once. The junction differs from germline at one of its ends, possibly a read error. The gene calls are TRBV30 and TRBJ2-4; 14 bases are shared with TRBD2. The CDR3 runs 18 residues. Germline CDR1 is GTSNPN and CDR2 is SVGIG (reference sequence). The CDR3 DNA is TGTGCCTGGAGTGGACTAGCGGGAGGGAGTGGGGCCAAAAACGTTCAGTACTTC. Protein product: CAWSGLAGGSGAKNVQYF.

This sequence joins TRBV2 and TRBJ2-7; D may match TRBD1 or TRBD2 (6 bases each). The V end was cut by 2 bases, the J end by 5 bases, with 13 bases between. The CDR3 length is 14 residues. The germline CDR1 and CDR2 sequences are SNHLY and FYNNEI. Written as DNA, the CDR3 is TGTGCCAGCAGTGAATCATTGGAGGGGGACGAGCAGTACTTC. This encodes CASSESLEGDEQYF.

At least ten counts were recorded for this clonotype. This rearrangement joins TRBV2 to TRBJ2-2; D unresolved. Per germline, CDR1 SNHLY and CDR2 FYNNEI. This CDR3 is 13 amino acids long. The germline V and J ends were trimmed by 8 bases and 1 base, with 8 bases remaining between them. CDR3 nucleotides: TGTGCCAGCTCAGTAGAGAACACCGGGGAGCTGTTTTTT. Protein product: CASSVENTGELFF.